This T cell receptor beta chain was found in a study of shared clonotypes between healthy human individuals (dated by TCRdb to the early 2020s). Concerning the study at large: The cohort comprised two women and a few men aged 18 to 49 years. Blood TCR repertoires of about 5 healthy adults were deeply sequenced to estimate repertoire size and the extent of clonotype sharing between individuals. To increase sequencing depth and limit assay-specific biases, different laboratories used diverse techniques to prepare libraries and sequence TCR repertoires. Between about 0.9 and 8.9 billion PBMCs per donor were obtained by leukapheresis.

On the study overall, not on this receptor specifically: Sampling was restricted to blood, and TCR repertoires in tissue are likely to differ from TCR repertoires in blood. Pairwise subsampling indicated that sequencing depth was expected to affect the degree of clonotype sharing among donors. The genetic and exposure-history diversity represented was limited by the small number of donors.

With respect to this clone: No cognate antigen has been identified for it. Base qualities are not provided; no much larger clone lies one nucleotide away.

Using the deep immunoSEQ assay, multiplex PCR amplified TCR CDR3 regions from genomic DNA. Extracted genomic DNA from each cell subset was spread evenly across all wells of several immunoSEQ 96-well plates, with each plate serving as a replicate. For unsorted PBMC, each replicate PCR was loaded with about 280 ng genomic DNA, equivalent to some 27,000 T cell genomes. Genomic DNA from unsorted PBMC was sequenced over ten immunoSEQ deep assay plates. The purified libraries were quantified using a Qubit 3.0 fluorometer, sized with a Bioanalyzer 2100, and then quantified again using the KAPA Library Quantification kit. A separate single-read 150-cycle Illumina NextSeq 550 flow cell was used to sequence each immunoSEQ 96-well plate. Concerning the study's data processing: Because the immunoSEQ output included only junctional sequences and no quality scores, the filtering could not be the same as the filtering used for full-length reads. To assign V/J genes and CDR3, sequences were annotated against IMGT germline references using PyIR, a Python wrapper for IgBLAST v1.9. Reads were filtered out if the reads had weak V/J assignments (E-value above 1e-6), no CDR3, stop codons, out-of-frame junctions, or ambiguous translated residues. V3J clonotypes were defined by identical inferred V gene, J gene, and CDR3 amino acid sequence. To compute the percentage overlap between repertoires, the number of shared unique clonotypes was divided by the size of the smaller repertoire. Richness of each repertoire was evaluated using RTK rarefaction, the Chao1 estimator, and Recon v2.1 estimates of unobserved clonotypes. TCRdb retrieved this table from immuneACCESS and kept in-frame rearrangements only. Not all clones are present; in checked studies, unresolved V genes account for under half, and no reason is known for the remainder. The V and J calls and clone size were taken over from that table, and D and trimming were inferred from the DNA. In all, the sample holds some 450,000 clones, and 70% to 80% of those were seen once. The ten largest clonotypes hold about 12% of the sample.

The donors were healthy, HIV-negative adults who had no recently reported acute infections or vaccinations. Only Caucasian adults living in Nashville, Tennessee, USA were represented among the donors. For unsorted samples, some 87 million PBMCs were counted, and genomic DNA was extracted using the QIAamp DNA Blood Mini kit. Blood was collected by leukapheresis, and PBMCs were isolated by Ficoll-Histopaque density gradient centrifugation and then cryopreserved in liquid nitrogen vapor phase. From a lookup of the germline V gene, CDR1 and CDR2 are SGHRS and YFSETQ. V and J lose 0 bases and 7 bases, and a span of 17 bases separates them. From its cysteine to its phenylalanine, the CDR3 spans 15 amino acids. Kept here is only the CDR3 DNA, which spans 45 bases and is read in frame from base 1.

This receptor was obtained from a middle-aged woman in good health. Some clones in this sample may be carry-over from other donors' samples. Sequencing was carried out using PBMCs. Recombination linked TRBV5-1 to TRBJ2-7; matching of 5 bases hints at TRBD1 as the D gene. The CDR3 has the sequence CASSLAGTRVEEQYF. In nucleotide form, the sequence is TGCGCCAGCAGCTTGGCTGGTACCAGGGTAGAGGAGCAGTACTTC.